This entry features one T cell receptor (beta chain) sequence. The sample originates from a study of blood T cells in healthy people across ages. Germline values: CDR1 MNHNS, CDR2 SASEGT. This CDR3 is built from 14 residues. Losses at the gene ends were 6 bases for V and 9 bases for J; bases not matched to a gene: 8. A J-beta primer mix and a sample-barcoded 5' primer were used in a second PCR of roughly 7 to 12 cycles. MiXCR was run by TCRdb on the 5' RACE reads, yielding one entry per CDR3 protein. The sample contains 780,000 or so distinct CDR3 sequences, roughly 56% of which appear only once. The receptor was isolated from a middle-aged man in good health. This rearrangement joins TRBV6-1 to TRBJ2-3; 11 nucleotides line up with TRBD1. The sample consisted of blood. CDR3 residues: CASRDRDRGRTQYF. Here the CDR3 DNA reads TGTGCCAGCAGGGACAGGGACAGGGGGAGAACGCAGTATTTT.